Given below is one T cell receptor beta chain in context. V was clipped by 4 bases and J by 9 bases, with 7 bases between them. Germline V CDR1 and CDR2: LNHDA, SQIVND (reference sequence). This CDR3 has 11 residues. The data were produced by immunoSEQ multiplex PCR, yet TCRdb's version contains in-frame clones alone and is incomplete. The repertoire holds about 730,000 clones, with roughly 85% as singletons. This sample is drawn from a study of shared T cell receptors in the human thymus. This same sample was also part of a study on human thymus T cells. That source reports: Resections removed during corrective heart surgery provided the thymus tissue used.

The specimen was thymocytes. This sequence was found in a girl less than two years old with a congenital heart defect. The chain recombines TRBV19 with TRBJ2-1; D is undetermined. CDR3 DNA sequence: TGTGCCAGTAGTAGTGGGCTTGAGCAGTTCTTC. Its translation: CASSSGLEQFF.